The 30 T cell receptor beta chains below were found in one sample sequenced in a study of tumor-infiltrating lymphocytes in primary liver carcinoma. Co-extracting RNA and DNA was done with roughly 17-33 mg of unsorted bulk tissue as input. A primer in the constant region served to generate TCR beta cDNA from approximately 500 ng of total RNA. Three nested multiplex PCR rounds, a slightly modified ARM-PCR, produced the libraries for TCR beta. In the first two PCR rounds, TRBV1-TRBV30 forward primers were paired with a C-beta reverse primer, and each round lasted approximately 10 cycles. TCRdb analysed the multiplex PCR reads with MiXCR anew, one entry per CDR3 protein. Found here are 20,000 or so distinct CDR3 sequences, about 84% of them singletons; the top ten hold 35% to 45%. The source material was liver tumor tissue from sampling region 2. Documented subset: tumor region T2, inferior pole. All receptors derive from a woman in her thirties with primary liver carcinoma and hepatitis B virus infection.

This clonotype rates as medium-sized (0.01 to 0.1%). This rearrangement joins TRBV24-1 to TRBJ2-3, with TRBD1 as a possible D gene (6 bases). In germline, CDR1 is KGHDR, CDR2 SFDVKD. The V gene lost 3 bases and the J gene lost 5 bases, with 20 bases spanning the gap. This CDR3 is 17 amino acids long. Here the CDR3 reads CATSDGIGTTPGDTQYF. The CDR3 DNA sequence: TGTGCCACCAGTGATGGTATAGGGACAACCCCCGGAGATACGCAGTATTTT.

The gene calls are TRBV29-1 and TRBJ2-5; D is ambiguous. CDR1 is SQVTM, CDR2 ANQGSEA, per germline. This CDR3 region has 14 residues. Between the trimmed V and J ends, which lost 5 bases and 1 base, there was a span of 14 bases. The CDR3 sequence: CSVSTTGLQETQYF. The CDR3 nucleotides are TGCAGCGTTAGTACTACTGGTCTCCAAGAGACCCAGTACTTC.

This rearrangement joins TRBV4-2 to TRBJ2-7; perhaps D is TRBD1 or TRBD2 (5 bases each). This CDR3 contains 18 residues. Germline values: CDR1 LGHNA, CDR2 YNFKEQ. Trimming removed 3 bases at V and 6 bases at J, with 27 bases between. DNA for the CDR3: TGTGCCAGCAGCCAGGAACACCTAGGACTGGGGGAACAGCGCGAGCAGTACTTC. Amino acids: CASSQEHLGLGEQREQYF.

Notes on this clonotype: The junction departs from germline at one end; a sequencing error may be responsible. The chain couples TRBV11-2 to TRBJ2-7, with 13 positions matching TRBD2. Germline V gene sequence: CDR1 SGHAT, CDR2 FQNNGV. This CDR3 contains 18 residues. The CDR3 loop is CASSLSVGLAGEGYEQYF. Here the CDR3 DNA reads TGTGCCAGCAGCTTATCCGTTGGACTAGCGGGAGAGGGGTACGAGCAGTATTTC.

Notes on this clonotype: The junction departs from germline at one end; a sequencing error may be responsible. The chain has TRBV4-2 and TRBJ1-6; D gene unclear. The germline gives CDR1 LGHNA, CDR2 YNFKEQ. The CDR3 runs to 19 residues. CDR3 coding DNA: TGTGTCAGCAGCCAACTCACCGCGGAAACCTCTCGAGGGAACACACCCTTCCACTTT. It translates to CVSSQLTAETSRGNTPFHF.

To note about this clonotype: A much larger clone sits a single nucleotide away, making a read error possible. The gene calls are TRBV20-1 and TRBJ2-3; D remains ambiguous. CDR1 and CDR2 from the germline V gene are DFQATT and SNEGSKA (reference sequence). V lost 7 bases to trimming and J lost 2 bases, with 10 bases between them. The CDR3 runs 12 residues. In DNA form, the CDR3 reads TGCAGTGTTCCTACTTACACAGATACGCAGTATTTT. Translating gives CSVPTYTDTQYF.

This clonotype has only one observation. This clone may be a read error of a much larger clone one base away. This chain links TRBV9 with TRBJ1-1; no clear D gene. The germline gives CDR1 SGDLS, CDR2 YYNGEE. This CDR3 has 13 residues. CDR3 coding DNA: TGTGCCAACAGCGTGACCACTAACACTGAAGCTTTCTTT. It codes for CANSVTTNTEAFF.

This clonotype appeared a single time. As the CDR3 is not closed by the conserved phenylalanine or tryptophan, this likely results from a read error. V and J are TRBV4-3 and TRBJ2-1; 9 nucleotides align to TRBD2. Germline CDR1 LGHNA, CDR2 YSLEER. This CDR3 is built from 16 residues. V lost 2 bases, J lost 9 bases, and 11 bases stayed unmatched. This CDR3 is CASSQNVAGARGEQFI. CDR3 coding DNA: TGCGCCAGCAGCCAAAACGTAGCGGGAGCCAGGGGTGAGCAGTTCATC.

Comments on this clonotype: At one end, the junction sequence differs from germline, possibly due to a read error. The CDR3 DNA follows: TGTGCCAGCGTTGCTTATGAAAAACTGTTATTC. Translated: CASVAYEKLLF. V and J are TRBV6-6 and TRBJ1-4; D gene ambiguous. Germline CDR1 is MNHNY and CDR2 is SVGAGI (reference sequence). CDR3 length: 11 amino acids.

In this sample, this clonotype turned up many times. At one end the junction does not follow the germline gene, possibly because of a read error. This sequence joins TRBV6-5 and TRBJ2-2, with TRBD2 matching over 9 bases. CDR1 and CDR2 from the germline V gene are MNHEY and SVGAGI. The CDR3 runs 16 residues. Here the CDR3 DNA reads TGCGCCAGCAGTTATGGACTAGCGCCGAGCACCGGGGAGCTGTTTTTT. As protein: CASSYGLAPSTGELFF.

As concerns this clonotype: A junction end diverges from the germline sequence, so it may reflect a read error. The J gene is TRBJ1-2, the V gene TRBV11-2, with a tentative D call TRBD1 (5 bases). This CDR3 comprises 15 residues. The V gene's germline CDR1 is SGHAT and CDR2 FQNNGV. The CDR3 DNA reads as TGTGCCAGCAACTTAGATAGTATGGCAGGGAGAGGCTACACCTTC. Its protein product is CASNLDSMAGRGYTF.

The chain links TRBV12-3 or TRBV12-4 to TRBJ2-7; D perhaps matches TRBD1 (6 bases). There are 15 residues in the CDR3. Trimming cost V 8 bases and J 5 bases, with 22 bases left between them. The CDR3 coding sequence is TGTGCCAGCCTACAATTCAGTACACAGGGTCACGAGCAGTACTTC. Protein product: CASLQFSTQGHEQYF.

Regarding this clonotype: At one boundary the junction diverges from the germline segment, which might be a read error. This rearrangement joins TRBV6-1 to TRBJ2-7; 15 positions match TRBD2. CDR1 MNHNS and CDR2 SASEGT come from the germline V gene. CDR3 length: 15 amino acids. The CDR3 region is CVSSGLAGGPSAQYF. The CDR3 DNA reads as TGTGTCAGCAGCGGACTAGCGGGAGGGCCCTCGGCGCAGTATTTC.

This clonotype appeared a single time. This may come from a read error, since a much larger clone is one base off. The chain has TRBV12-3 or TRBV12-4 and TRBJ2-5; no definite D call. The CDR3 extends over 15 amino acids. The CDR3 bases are TGTGCCAGCAGTAGACGTTTGGGAATACAAGAGATCCAGTACTTC. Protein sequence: CASSRRLGIQEIQYF.

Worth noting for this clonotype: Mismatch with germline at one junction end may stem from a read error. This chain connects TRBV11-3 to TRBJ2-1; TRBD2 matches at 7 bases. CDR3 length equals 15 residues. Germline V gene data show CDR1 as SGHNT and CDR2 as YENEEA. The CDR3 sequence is CVSSRLTGGGYEQFF. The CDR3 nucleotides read TGTGTCAGCAGCCGACTAACGGGGGGAGGGTATGAGCAGTTCTTT. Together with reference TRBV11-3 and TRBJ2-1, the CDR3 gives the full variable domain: EAGVVQSPRYKIIEKKQPVAFWCNPISGHNTLYWYLQNLGQGPELLIRYENEEAVDDSQLPKDRFSAERLKGVDSTLKIQPAELGDSAVYLCVSSRLTGGGYEQFFGPGTRLTVL.

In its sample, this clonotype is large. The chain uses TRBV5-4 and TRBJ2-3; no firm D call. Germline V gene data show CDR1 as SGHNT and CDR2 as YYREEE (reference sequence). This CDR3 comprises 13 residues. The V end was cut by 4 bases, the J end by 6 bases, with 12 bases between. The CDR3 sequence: CASSPRLGDTQYF. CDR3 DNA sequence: TGTGCCAGCAGCCCGAGGTTGGGGGATACGCAGTATTTT.

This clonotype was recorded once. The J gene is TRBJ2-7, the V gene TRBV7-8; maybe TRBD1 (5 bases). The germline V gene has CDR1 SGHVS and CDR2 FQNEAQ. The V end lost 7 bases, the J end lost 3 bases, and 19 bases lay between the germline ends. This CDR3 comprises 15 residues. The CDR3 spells CASNYPEQVLYEQYF. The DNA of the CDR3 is TGTGCCAGCAACTACCCGGAACAGGTGCTCTACGAGCAGTACTTC.

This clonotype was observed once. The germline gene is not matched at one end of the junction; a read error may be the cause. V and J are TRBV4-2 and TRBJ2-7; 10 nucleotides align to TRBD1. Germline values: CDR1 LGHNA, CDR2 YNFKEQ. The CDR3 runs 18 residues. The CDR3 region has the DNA TGTGTCAGCAGCCAGGAACACATAGGACAGGGGGGACCGCACGAGCAGTACTTC. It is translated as CVSSQEHIGQGGPHEQYF.

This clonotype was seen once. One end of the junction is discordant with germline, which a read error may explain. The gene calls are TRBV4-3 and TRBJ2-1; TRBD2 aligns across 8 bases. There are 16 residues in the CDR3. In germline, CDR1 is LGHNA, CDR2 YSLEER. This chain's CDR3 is CACSQNIAGTRDEQFF. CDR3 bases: TGCGCCTGCAGCCAAAACATAGCGGGAACCAGAGATGAGCAGTTCTTC.

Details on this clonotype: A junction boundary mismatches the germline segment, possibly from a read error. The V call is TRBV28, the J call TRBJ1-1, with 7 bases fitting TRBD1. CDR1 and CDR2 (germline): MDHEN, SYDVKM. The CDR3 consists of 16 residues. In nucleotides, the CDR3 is TGCGCCAGCAGTACGATAGCCCTGGACAGGAAAAATGAAGCTTTCTTT. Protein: CASSTIALDRKNEAFF. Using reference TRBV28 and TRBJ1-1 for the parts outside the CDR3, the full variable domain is DVKVTQSSRYLVKRTGEKVFLECVQDMDHENMFWYRQDPGLGLRLIYFSYDVKMKEKGDIPEGYSVSREKKERFSLILESASTNQTSMYLCASSTIALDRKNEAFFGQGTRLTVV.

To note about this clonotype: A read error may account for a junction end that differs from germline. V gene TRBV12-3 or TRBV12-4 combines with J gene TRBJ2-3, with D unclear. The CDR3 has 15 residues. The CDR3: CASSFPPPGTNTQYF. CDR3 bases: TGTGCCAGCAGTTTTCCCCCTCCTGGCACAAATACACAGTATTTT.

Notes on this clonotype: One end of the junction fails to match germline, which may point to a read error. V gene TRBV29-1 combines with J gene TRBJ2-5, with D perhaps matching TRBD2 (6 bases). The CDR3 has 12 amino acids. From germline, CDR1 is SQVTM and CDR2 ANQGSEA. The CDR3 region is CSDRLDQETEYF. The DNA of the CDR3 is TGCAGCGATAGACTAGACCAGGAGACCGAGTATTTC.

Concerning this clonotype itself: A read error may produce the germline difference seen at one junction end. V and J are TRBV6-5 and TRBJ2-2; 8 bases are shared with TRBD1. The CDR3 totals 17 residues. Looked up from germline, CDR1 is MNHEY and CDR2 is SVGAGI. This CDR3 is CVSSDYTRQGFTGELFF. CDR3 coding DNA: TGTGTCAGCAGTGATTACACCCGACAGGGGTTCACCGGGGAGCTCTTTTTT.

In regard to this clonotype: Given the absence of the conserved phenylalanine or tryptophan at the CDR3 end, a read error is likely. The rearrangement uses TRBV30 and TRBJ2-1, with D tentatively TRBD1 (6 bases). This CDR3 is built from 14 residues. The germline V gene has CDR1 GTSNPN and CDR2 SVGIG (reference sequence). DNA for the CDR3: TGTGCATGGAGTTCGGGACAATCCTACAATGTGCAGTTCCTC. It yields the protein CAWSSGQSYNVQFL.

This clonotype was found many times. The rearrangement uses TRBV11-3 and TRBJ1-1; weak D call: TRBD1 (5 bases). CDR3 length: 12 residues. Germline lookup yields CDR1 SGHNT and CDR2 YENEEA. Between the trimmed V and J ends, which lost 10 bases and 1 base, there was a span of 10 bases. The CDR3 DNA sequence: TGTGCCATCAGGGAAGGGAACACTGAAGCTTTCTTT. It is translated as CAIREGNTEAFF.

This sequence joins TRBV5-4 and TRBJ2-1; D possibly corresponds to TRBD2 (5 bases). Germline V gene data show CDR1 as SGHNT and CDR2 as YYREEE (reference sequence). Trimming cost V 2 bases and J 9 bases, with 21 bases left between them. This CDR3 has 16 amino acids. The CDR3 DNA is TGTGCCAGCAGCTTCCCCAGCAGGAGGAGTCGTAGTGAGCAGTTCTTC. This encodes CASSFPSRRSRSEQFF.

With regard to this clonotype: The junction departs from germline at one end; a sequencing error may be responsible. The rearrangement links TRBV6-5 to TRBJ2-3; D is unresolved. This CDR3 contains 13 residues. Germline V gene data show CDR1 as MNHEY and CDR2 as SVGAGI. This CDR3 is CVSSPDLTDTQYF. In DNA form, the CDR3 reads TGTGTCAGTAGCCCCGACTTAACAGATACGCAATATTTT.

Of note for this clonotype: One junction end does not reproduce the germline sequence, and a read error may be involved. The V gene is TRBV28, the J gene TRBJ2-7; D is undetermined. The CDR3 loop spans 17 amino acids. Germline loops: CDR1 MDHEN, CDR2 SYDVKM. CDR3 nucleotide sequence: TGTGCCAGCAGCCTTCCTTTGGACGGATGGTACTCCTACGGGCAGTATTTC. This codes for CASSLPLDGWYSYGQYF.

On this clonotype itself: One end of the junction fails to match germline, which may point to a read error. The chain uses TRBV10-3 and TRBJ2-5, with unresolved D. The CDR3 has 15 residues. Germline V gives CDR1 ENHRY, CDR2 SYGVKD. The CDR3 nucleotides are TGTGCCATCTGTGAGTCGGCTATCAGACAAGAGACCCGGTACTTC. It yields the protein CAICESAIRQETRYF.

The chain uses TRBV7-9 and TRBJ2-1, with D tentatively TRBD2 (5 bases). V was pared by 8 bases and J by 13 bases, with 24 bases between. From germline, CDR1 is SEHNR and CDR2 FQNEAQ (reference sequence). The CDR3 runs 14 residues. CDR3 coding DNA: TGTGCCAGCGGCCCGAGCGCGGCGGCGGGTGAACAGTTCTTC. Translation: CASGPSAAAGEQFF.